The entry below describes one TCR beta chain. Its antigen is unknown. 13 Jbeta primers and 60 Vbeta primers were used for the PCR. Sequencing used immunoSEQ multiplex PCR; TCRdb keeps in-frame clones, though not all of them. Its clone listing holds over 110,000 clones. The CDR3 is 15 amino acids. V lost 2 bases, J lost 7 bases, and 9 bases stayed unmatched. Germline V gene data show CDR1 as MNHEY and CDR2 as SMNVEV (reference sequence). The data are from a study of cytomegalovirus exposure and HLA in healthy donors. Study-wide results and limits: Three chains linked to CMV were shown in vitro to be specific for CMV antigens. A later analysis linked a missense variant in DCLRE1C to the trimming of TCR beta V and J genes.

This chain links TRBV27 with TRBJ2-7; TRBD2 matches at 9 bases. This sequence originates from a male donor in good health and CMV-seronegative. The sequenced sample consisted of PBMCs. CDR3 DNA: TGTGCCAGCAGTTTAGGGGCGGGGGGGACTAGAGAGCAGTACTTC. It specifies CASSLGAGGTREQYF.